The 12 T cell receptor beta chains below were found in one sample sequenced in a study of shared clonotypes between healthy human individuals. Profiling relied on immunoSEQ multiplex PCR, and the TCRdb table lists in-frame clones only, not all of them. The data contain about 2 million clones, 90% to 95% of them seen just once; the ten biggest clones take up roughly 0.13%. The sequenced sample was naive CD4+ T cells sorted from blood. Documented subset: CD45RA+ positively selected. These receptors were taken from a man aged 18-30 years in good health.

The sample holds one count of this clone. V gene TRBV5-4 combines with J gene TRBJ2-3; 8 bases match TRBD2. This CDR3 comprises 16 residues. In germline, CDR1 is SGHNT, CDR2 YYREEE (reference sequence). The J segment lost 0 bases and the V segment lost 5 bases, leaving 8 bases of the junction unmatched. The CDR3 DNA follows: TGTGCCAGCAGTCAACTAGCGGATCTTAGCACAGATACGCAGTATTTT. It translates to CASSQLADLSTDTQYF.

Details on this clone: The same CDR3 arises from other DNA sequences in this sample as well. J is TRBJ2-7 and V is TRBV6-5, with 7 positions matching TRBD1. Per the germline V gene, CDR1 is MNHEY and CDR2 is SVGAGI. J lost 6 bases, V lost 0 bases, and 5 bases had no gene match. This CDR3 region has 14 residues. In nucleotides, the CDR3 is TGTGCCAGCAGTTACTCCGACAGGGTAGGCGAGCAGTACTTC. Translated: CASSYSDRVGEQYF.

This rearrangement joins TRBV7-2 to TRBJ2-7, with a weak D call TRBD2 (5 bases). Germline V gene sequence: CDR1 SGHTA, CDR2 FQGNSA. V lost 1 base to trimming and J lost 4 bases, with 17 bases between them. This CDR3 spans 16 amino acids. The CDR3 DNA follows: TGTGCCAGCAGCTTAGTCGGACTGACGGCAGCATACGAGCAGTACTTC. Translating it yields CASSLVGLTAAYEQYF.

The chain has TRBV27 and TRBJ2-5, with TRBD1 matching over 7 bases. V gave up 2 bases and J gave up 5 bases; unmatched junction bases: 5. This CDR3 has 14 residues. CDR1 and CDR2 (germline): MNHEY, SMNVEV (reference sequence). CDR3 amino acids: CASSLDRVSETQYF. CDR3 coding DNA: TGTGCCAGCAGTTTAGACAGGGTCAGCGAGACCCAGTACTTC.

This chain links TRBV30 with TRBJ1-3; possible D gene TRBD1, 6 bases. CDR3 length: 16 amino acids. CDR1 and CDR2 (germline): GTSNPN, SVGIG (reference sequence). V gave up 4 bases and J gave up 2 bases, with 18 bases separating them. CDR3 sequence (DNA): TGTGCCTGGAAAAGGGAGGGGGTGGTTCCTGGAAACACCATATATTTT. Its protein is CAWKREGVVPGNTIYF. Full variable domain (missing parts from reference TRBV30 and TRBJ1-3): SQTIHQWPATLVQPVGSPLSLECTVEGTSNPNLYWYRQAAGRGLQLLFYSVGIGQISSEVPQNLSASRPQDRQFILSSKKLLLSDSGFYLCAWKREGVVPGNTIYFGEGSWLTVV.

Worth noting for this clone: The same CDR3 can be traced to other DNA sequences in this sample. The rearrangement links TRBV10-2 to TRBJ2-7, with unresolved D. Trimming pared 0 bases from V and 3 bases from J, leaving 3 bases between. The germline V gene encodes CDR1 WSHSY and CDR2 SAAADI. This CDR3 is built from 12 residues. CDR3 sequence (DNA): TGCGCCAGCAGTGAGTCAAGCTACGAGCAGTACTTC. Translating it yields CASSESSYEQYF.

The chain is built from TRBV10-3 and TRBJ1-1; D might be TRBD1 (6 bases). The V gene lost 4 bases and the J gene lost 6 bases, with 9 bases spanning the gap. The CDR3 has 12 amino acids. From germline, CDR1 is ENHRY and CDR2 SYGVKD. CDR3 protein: CAISGGGSEAFF. The CDR3 bases are TGTGCCATCAGTGGAGGGGGTTCTGAAGCTTTCTTT.

This sequence joins TRBV11-2 and TRBJ2-3; D uncertain. Germline CDR1 is SGHAT and CDR2 is FQNNGV. CDR3 length equals 13 residues. Trimming cost V 1 base and J 4 bases, with 6 bases left between them. The CDR3 DNA reads as TGTGCCAGCAGCTTAGGGTCCCCAGATACGCAGTATTTT. It yields the protein CASSLGSPDTQYF.

The V gene is TRBV7-9, the J gene TRBJ2-7; the match to TRBD2 covers 9 bases. CDR1 is SEHNR, CDR2 FQNEAQ, per germline (reference sequence). V lost 7 bases to trimming and J lost 0 bases; unmatched junction nucleotides: 4. The CDR3 extends over 14 amino acids. CDR3 amino acids: CASTRLAASYEQYF. DNA for the CDR3: TGTGCCAGCACTCGACTAGCGGCCTCCTACGAGCAGTACTTC.

J is TRBJ1-2 and V is TRBV7-9, with D possibly being TRBD1 (6 bases). The V and J ends lost 0 bases and 6 bases respectively, with 8 bases between them. The CDR3 contains 13 residues. Germline V gives CDR1 SEHNR, CDR2 FQNEAQ (reference sequence). CDR3 loop: CASSLARTDGYTF. CDR3 nucleotides: TGTGCCAGCAGCTTAGCAAGGACAGATGGCTACACCTTC. The full variable domain, with the rest looked up from reference TRBV7-9 and TRBJ1-2, is DTGVSQNPRHKITKRGQNVTFRCDPISEHNRLYWYRQTLGQGPEFLTYFQNEAQLEKSRLLSDRFSAERPKGSFSTLEIQRTEQGDSAMYLCASSLARTDGYTFGSGTRLTVV.

The chain uses TRBV6-5 and TRBJ1-5; TRBD1 aligns across 8 bases. The J segment lost 6 bases and the V segment lost 2 bases, leaving 6 bases of the junction unmatched. This CDR3 comprises 15 residues. CDR1 is MNHEY, CDR2 SVGAGI, per germline. CDR3 DNA sequence: TGTGCCAGCAGTTACAATGGACAGGGAGGTCAGCCCCAGCATTTT. Translated, it gives CASSYNGQGGQPQHF.

The chain's CDR3 is CASSYGGKTYEQYF. The CDR3 coding sequence is TGTGCCAGCAGTTATGGAGGGAAGACCTACGAGCAGTACTTC. This sequence joins TRBV6-6 and TRBJ2-7; D is possibly TRBD2 (6 bases). CDR1 is MNHNY and CDR2 is SVGAGI in the germline V gene (reference sequence). The germline V and J ends were trimmed by 3 bases and 2 bases, with 11 bases remaining between them. The CDR3 runs to 14 residues.